This TCR beta chain was observed in a study of regulatory T cells. At testing, patients were 2 to 39 years old, with reduced naive and increased memory T-cell proportions. Sorting split CD4+ cells into CD25-high CD127-low Tregs and CD25-low CD127-high conventional T cells. Turning to this clone: Its target is unknown.

The primer mix had 52 TRBV and 13 TRBJ primers. Clones were read by immunoSEQ multiplex PCR, and TCRdb kept only the in-frame ones, dropping some. This table has about 17,000 clones, 70% to 85% appearing once. Study observations and caveats: In CD3G-deficient patients, conventional CD4+ T cells were enriched for hydrophobic CDR3 residues at positions 6 and 7. Skewed V and J usage and few unique V-J pairs marked patient repertoires, most in Tregs.

Per germline, CDR1 DFQATT and CDR2 SNEGSKA (reference sequence). The length of the CDR3 is 11 residues. Trimming removed 4 bases from V and 7 bases from J, with 10 bases in between. The specimen was conventional CD4+ T cells sorted from blood. This TCR derives from a person younger than 45 with CD3G deficiency. The chain links TRBV20-1 to TRBJ1-1; no clear D. This CDR3 reads CSAIRGSEAFF. DNA for the CDR3: TGCAGTGCTATTCGTGGCAGTGAAGCTTTCTTT.